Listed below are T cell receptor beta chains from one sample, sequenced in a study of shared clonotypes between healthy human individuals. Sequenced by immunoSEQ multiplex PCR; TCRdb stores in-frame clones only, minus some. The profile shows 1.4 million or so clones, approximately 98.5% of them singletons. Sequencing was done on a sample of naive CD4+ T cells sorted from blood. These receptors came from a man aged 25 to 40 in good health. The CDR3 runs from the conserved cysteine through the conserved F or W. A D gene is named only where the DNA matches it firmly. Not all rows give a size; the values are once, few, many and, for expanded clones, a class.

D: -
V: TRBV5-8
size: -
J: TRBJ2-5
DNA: TGTGCCAGCAGCTTGGTAATAGGGGGAAACCAAGAGACCCAGTACTTC
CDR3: CASSLVIGGNQETQYF

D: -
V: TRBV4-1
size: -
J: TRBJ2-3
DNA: TGCGCCAGCAGCCAAGTTGTGGGAGATACGCAGTATTTT
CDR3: CASSQVVGDTQYF

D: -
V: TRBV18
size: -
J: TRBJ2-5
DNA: TGTGCCAGCTCACCACCGTTAAAGGAGACCCAGTACTTC
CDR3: CASSPPLKETQYF

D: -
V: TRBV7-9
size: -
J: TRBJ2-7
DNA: TGTGCCAGCAGCTTAGCCGGGACAAAATACGAGCAGTACTTC
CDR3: CASSLAGTKYEQYF

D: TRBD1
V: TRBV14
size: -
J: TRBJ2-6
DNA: TGTGCCAGCAGCCAAACCGGGACAGGGATCTCTGGGGCCAACGTCCTGACTTTC
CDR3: CASSQTGTGISGANVLTF

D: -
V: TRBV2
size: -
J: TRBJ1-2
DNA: TGTGCCACCAGACAGGAGACTTCTAACTATGGCTACACCTTC
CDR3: CATRQETSNYGYTF

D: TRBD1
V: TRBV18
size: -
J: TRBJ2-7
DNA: TGTGCCAGCTCACCACGGACAGGGTCCTACGAGCAGTACTTC
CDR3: CASSPRTGSYEQYF

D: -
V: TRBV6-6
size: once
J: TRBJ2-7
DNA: TGTGCCAGCAGTTACTCGTTGCCGGGTTACGAGCAGTACTTC
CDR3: CASSYSLPGYEQYF

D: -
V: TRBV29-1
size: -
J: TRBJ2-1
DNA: TGCAGCGTTGATGACGCCAATGAGCAGTTCTTC
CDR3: CSVDDANEQFF

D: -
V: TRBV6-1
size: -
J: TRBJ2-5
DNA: TGTGCCAGCAGACGGGACCAAGAGACCCAGTACTTC
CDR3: CASRRDQETQYF

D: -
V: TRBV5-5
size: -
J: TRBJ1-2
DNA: TGTGCCAGCAGCTTGGTTAGCAGGGGAGAAGGCTACACCTTC
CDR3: CASSLVSRGEGYTF

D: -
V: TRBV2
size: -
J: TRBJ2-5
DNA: TGTGCCAGCAGTGGTAGACAGGTACAAGAGACCCAGTACTTC
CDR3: CASSGRQVQETQYF

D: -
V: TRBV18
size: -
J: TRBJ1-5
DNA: TGTGCCAGCTCACCACCGGGGAATCAGCCCCAGCATTTT
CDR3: CASSPPGNQPQHF

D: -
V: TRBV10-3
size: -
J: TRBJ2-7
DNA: TGTGCCATCAGTGGGGCGGGAAGCTACGAGCAGTACTTC
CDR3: CAISGAGSYEQYF

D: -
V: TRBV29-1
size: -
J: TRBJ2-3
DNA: TGCAGCGTTGAATACTTTAGCACAGATACGCAGTATTTT
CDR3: CSVEYFSTDTQYF

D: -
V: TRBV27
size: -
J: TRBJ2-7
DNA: TGTGCCAGCAGTTTACTCCCTTCTGGCTACGAGCAGTACTTC
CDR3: CASSLLPSGYEQYF

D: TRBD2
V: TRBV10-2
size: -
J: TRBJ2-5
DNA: TGCGCCAGCAGTTGGCCTAGCGGGAGGGGAGGAGAAGAGACCCAGTACTTC
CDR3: CASSWPSGRGGEETQYF

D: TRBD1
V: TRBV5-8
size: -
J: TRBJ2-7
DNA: TGTGCCAGCAGCCTAGGATGGACAGGGCCAGTGGGGTACGAGCAGTACTTC
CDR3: CASSLGWTGPVGYEQYF

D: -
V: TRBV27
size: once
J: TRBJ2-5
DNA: TGTGCCAGCAGTTTATTCGGACAGATCCGTCTGGGCAACCAAGAGACCCAGTACTTC
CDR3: CASSLFGQIRLGNQETQYF

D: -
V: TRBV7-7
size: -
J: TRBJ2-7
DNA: TGTGCTAGCAGCTCCGGACACGGCCCTTACGAGCAGTACTTC
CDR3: CASSSGHGPYEQYF

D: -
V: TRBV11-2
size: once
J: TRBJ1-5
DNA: TGTGCCAGCAGCTCGCTACAGGGAATTAATCAGCCCCAGCATTTT
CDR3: CASSSLQGINQPQHF

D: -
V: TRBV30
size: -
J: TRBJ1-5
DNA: TGTGCCTGGAGTCCCTGGGAGGGGGGGCTGCCCCAGCATTTT
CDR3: CAWSPWEGGLPQHF

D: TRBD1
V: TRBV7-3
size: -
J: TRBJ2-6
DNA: TGTGCCAGCAGCTTAACGGGACAGGGAAGCTCTGGGGCCAACGTCCTGACTTTC
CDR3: CASSLTGQGSSGANVLTF

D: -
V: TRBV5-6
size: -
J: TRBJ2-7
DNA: TGTGCCAGCAGCTTGAGGCAGCTGTGGACGGCGCAGTACTTC
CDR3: CASSLRQLWTAQYF

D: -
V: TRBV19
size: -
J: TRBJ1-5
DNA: TGTGCCAGTAGTATTGGAGGGCCTCAGCCCCAGCATTTT
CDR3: CASSIGGPQPQHF

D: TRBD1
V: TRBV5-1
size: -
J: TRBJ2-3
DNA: TGCGCCAGCAGCACCTTTCCGGGACAGGGGAGGGCAGATACGCAGTATTTT
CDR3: CASSTFPGQGRADTQYF

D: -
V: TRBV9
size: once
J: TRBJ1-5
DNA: TGTGCCAGCAGCGCCTCAGACAATCAGCCCCAGCATTTT
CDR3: CASSASDNQPQHF

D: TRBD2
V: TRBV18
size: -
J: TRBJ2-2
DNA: TGTGCCAGCTCACCACAGCGGGAGTTCACCGGGGAGCTGTTTTTT
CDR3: CASSPQREFTGELFF

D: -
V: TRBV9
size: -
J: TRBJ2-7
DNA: TGTGCCAGCAGCTCCCCGGGTGAGCAGTACTTC
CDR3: CASSSPGEQYF

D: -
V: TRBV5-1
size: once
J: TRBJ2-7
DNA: TGCGCCAGCAGCTTGGACGGGGAGGCGGGCGAGCAGTACTTC
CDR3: CASSLDGEAGEQYF

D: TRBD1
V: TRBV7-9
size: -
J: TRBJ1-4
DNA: TGTGCCAGCCGCCCCAGGGGGTATGGAGATGAAAAACTGTTTTTT
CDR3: CASRPRGYGDEKLFF

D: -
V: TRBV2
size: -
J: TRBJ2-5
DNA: TGTGCCAGCAGTGTAGTGTACCAAGAGACCCAGTACTTC
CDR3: CASSVVYQETQYF

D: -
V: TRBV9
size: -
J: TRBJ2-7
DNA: TGTGCCAGCAGCGCCCTCGGGGCATCTGAGCAGTACTTC
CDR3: CASSALGASEQYF